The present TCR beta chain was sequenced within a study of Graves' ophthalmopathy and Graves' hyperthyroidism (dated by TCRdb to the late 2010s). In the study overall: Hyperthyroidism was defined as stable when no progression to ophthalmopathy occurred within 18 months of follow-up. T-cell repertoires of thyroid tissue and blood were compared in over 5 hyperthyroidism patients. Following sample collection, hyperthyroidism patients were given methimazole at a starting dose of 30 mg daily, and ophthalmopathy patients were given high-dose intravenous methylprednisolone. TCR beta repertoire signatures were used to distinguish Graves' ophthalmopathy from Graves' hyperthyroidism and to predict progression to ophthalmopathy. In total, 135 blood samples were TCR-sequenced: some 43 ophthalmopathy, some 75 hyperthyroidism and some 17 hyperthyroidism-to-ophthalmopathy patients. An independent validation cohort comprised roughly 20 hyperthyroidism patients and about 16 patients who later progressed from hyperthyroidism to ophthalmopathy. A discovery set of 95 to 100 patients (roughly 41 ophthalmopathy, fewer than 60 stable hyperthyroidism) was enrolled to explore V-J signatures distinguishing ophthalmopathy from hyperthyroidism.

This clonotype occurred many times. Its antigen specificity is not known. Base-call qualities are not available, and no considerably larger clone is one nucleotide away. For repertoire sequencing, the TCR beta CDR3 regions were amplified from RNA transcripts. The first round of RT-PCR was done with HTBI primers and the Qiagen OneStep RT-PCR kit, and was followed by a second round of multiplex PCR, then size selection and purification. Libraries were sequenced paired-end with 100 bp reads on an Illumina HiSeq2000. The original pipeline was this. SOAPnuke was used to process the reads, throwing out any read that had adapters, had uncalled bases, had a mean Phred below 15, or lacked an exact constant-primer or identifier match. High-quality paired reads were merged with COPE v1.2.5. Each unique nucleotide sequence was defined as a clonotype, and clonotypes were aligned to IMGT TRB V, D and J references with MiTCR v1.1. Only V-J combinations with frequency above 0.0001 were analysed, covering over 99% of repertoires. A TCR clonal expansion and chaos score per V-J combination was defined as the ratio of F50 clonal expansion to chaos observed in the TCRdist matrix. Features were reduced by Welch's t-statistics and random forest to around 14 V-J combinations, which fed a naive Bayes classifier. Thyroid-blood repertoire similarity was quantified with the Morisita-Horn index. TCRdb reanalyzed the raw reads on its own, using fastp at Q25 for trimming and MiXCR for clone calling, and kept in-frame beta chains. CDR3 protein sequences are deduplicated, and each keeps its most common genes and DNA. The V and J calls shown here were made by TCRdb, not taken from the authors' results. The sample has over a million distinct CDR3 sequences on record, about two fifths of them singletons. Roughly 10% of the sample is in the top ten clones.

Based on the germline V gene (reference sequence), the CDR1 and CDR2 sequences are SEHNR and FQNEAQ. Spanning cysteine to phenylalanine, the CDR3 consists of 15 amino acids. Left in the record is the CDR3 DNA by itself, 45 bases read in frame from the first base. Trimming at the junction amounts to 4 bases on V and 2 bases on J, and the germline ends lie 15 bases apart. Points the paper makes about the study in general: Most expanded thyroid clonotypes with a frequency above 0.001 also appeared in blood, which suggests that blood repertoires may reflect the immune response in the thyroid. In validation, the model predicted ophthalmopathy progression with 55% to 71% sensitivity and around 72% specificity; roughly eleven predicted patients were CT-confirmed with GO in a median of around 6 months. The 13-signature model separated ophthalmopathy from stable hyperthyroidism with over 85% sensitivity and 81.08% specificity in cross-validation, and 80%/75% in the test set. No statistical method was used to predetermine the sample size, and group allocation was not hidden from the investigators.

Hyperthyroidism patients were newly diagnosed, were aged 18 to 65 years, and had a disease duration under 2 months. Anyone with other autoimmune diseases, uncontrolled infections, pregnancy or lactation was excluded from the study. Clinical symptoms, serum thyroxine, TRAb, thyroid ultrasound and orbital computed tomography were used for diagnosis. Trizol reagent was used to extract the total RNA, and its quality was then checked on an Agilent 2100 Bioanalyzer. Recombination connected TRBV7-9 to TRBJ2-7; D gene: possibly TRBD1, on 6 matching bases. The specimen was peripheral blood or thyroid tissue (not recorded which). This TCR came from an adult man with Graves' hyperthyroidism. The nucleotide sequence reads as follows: TGTGCCAGCAGCTCTCCCGACAGGCAGCCCTACGAGCAGTACTTC. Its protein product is CASSSPDRQPYEQYF.